A selection of T cell receptor beta chains follows, all from one sample in a study of beta chain features in type 1 diabetes. Libraries were prepared by immunoSEQ multiplex PCR; TCRdb keeps only in-frame clonotypes and omits some of them. The profile shows 250,000 to 350,000 clones, more than 13% of them singletons. Sequencing used naive CD4+ T cells from blood. Receptors originate from a man aged 25 to 40 with type 1 diabetes. Each CDR3 is given with its conserved first and last residue. The D gene is left open where the match is weak. Rows give clone size only sometimes, using once, few, many, or a class for an expanded clone.

D	V	size	J	DNA	CDR3
TRBD2	TRBV12-5	once	TRBJ2-1	TGTGCTAGTGGTTCCTCCTTGGGCGGGAGTTACAATGAGCAGTTCTTC	CASGSSLGGSYNEQFF
NA	TRBV15	NA	TRBJ2-7	TGTGCCACCAGCACAGAGACTTACTCCTACGAGCAGTACTTC	CATSTETYSYEQYF
TRBD1	TRBV28	NA	TRBJ1-5	TGTGCCAGCAGTTCTACGGGGACAGGGGACAATCAGCCCCAGCATTTT	CASSSTGTGDNQPQHF
TRBD2	TRBV9	few	TRBJ2-3	TGTGCCAGCAGCGTAGGCGGGAGGGCCGAAGGAGATACGCAGTATTTT	CASSVGGRAEGDTQYF
TRBD2	TRBV7-6	NA	TRBJ2-1	TGTGCCAGCAGCTTTGGCGGGAGCTCCTACAATGAGCAGTTCTTC	CASSFGGSSYNEQFF
NA	TRBV4-3	few	TRBJ1-1	TGCGCCAGCAGCCAAGATTTAGGGAGAGGTCTAAGGACTGAAGCTTTCTTT	CASSQDLGRGLRTEAFF
TRBD2	TRBV28	few	TRBJ2-7	TGTGCCAGCAGGGGCGGGAGACACGAGCAGTACTTC	CASRGGRHEQYF
NA	TRBV10-3	NA	TRBJ2-3	TGTGCCATCGGGACGGGAGCGACAGATACGCAGTATTTT	CAIGTGATDTQYF
NA	TRBV18	few	TRBJ1-1	TGTGCCAGCTCGCTGACAGATAACACTGAAGCTTTCTTT	CASSLTDNTEAFF
TRBD2	TRBV18	few	TRBJ2-7	TGTGCCAGCTCAGGGCTAGCGGGCACCTACGAGCAGTACTTC	CASSGLAGTYEQYF
TRBD1	TRBV7-9	NA	TRBJ2-5	TGTGCCAGCAGCACAGGGACAGTCCAAGAGACCCAGTACTTC	CASSTGTVQETQYF
NA	TRBV27	NA	TRBJ2-5	TGTGCCAGCAGTACTAGAAACGAAGAGACCCAGTACTTC	CASSTRNEETQYF
TRBD2	TRBV28	few	TRBJ2-1	TGTGCCAGCACTGAACTAGCGGGAGGCCTCTCCCACTACAATGAGCAGTTCTTC	CASTELAGGLSHYNEQFF
TRBD2	TRBV9	NA	TRBJ2-3	TGTGCCAGCAGCCCATTACTAGCGGGAGGCTCCAACACAGATACGCAGTATTTT	CASSPLLAGGSNTDTQYF
NA	TRBV7-3	NA	TRBJ2-1	TGTGCCAGCAGCCCCCCGCTAGCGAATGAGCAGTTCTTC	CASSPPLANEQFF
TRBD2	TRBV7-9	few	TRBJ2-3	TGTGCCAGCAGCGAGGGACTAGCGGTTCATGTTACGCAGTATTTT	CASSEGLAVHVTQYF
NA	TRBV30	few	TRBJ2-5	TGTGCCTGGAGTGCCGACCTGGGGGCGGAGACCCAGTACTTC	CAWSADLGAETQYF
TRBD2	TRBV27	NA	TRBJ2-1	TGTGCCAGCAGTTTAACCAGACTAGCGGGAATGTCGAATGAGCAGTTCTTC	CASSLTRLAGMSNEQFF
TRBD2	TRBV7-2	few	TRBJ2-1	TGTGCCAGCAGCTTCAGGCGGGAGGGGATCAATGAGCAGTTCTTC	CASSFRREGINEQFF
TRBD1	TRBV9	NA	TRBJ2-5	TGTGCCAGCAGCCGCGGACAGGCCAGGGAGACCCAGTACTTC	CASSRGQARETQYF
NA	TRBV9	NA	TRBJ2-1	TGTGCCAGCAGCCCCGGACTGGCCTACAATGAGCAGTTCTTC	CASSPGLAYNEQFF
NA	TRBV20-1	few	TRBJ2-1	TGCAGTCGCCGAGCGGCGGGATGGCAGTTCTTC	CSRRAAGWQFF
TRBD1	TRBV28	NA	TRBJ2-7	TGTGCCAGCAGCTTCCTAGGACAGGGCTCCCACGAGCAGTACTTC	CASSFLGQGSHEQYF
NA	TRBV2	NA	TRBJ2-7	TGTGCCAGCACCCCACCGGGGAGCTACGAGCAGTACTTC	CASTPPGSYEQYF
NA	TRBV28	few	TRBJ2-5	TGTGCCAGCAGTTCGACTAGATCCCAGTACTTC	CASSSTRSQYF
TRBD2	TRBV15	few	TRBJ2-2	TGTGCCACCAGCACCGGGGGAGGGGCCGGGGAGCTGTTTTTT	CATSTGGGAGELFF
TRBD2	TRBV5-1	few	TRBJ2-5	TGCGCCAGCAGCTCCGAACCGGCGGGGGGGGAGACCCAGTACTTC	CASSSEPAGGETQYF
NA	TRBV5-6	NA	TRBJ1-5	TGTGCCAGCAGCTTTTTTCGGCAGCCCCAGCATTTT	CASSFFRQPQHF
TRBD1	TRBV18	NA	TRBJ1-1	TGTGCCAGCTCACCACCGCTGGGACAGGGGAACACTGAAGCTTTCTTT	CASSPPLGQGNTEAFF
NA	TRBV2	NA	TRBJ2-5	TGTGCCAGCAGTGCTAGACGGCAAGAGACCCAGTACTTC	CASSARRQETQYF
NA	TRBV18	few	TRBJ1-2	TGTGCCAGCTCCACAAATGACGGACAGCTGACCTATGGCTACACCTTC	CASSTNDGQLTYGYTF
TRBD1	TRBV9	NA	TRBJ2-7	TGTGCCAGCCGATTGTACGGGACAGGGGCCTACGAGCAGTACTTC	CASRLYGTGAYEQYF
NA	TRBV28	NA	TRBJ1-4	TGTGCCAGCAGTTTACTACAGGGAAGAGGCGAAAAACTGTTTTTT	CASSLLQGRGEKLFF
NA	TRBV19	NA	TRBJ2-1	TGTGCCAGTAGTATGAGGGTTTGGGAGCAGTTCTTC	CASSMRVWEQFF
NA	TRBV28	NA	TRBJ2-5	TGTGCCAGCAGTTTAACTGTAGCCCAAGAGACCCAGTACTTC	CASSLTVAQETQYF
NA	TRBV9	NA	TRBJ1-3	TGTGCCAGCAGCGTAGCACCAGATCTTGGAAACACCATATATTTT	CASSVAPDLGNTIYF
TRBD2	TRBV19	NA	TRBJ2-1	TGTGCCAGTAGTCCAACGAGGGGACTAGCGGGATACAATGAGCAGTTCTTC	CASSPTRGLAGYNEQFF
NA	TRBV5-1	few	TRBJ2-7	TGCGCCAGCCACCAGGTTTCCTCCTACGAGCAGTACTTC	CASHQVSSYEQYF
NA	TRBV2	NA	TRBJ1-2	TGTGCCAGCAACCCGGGATTTTATGGCTACACCTTC	CASNPGFYGYTF
TRBD2	TRBV4-3	NA	TRBJ2-3	TGCGCCAGCAGCCAAATTAACAGCGGGAGTAAAGATACGCAGTATTTT	CASSQINSGSKDTQYF
TRBD1	TRBV9	few	TRBJ1-1	TGTGCCAGCAGCCCCAGACAGGGTCGGAACACTGAAGCTTTCTTT	CASSPRQGRNTEAFF
TRBD2	TRBV6-5	few	TRBJ2-1	TGTGCCAGCAGTTTAACTAGCGGGAGATACAATGAGCAGTTCTTC	CASSLTSGRYNEQFF
TRBD1	TRBV5-4	few	TRBJ1-4	TGTGCCAGCAGCTCGGGACAGACGAGCGAAAAACTGTTTTTT	CASSSGQTSEKLFF
NA	TRBV18	NA	TRBJ1-1	TGTGCCAGCTCACTGGGGACTCTATTGAACACTGAAGCTTTCTTT	CASSLGTLLNTEAFF
NA	TRBV6-6	few	TRBJ2-5	TGTGCCAGCGGAGCGACCAACCAAGAGACCCAGTACTTC	CASGATNQETQYF
NA	TRBV11-2	NA	TRBJ1-2	TGTGCCAGCAGCGTCGGACTCTATGGCTACACCTTC	CASSVGLYGYTF
TRBD2	TRBV5-1	NA	TRBJ2-2	TGCGCCAGCAGCTTCGGGCTAGCGGGGAACACCGGGGAGCTGTTTTTT	CASSFGLAGNTGELFF
NA	TRBV7-2	NA	TRBJ2-2	TGTGCCCGCCAGATCATGACCGGGGAGCTGTTTTTT	CARQIMTGELFF
TRBD1	TRBV19	NA	TRBJ2-1	TGTGCCAGTAGTACGGGACAGATTTACAATGAGCAGTTCTTC	CASSTGQIYNEQFF
NA	TRBV5-1	few	TRBJ1-1	TGCGCCAGCAGCTTGGGGGGGGATAGCACTGAAGCTTTCTTT	CASSLGGDSTEAFF
NA	TRBV29-1	NA	TRBJ1-3	TGCAGCGTTGAAGGCGGGGACTCTCTCGGAAACACCATATATTTT	CSVEGGDSLGNTIYF
NA	TRBV2	few	TRBJ2-1	TGTGCCAGCAGTCGCACAGGGAGGGGGGGCAATGAGCAGTTCTTC	CASSRTGRGGNEQFF
NA	TRBV4-2	few	TRBJ2-7	TGTGCCAGCAGCCAAGATCATTCCTACGAGCAGTACTTC	CASSQDHSYEQYF
NA	TRBV2	NA	TRBJ2-5	TGTGCCAGCAGCGCACGGCAAGAGACCCAGTACTTC	CASSARQETQYF
NA	TRBV28	NA	TRBJ1-1	TGTGCCAGCCAGTCATCCTTCAGGGAAGCTTTCTTT	CASQSSFREAFF